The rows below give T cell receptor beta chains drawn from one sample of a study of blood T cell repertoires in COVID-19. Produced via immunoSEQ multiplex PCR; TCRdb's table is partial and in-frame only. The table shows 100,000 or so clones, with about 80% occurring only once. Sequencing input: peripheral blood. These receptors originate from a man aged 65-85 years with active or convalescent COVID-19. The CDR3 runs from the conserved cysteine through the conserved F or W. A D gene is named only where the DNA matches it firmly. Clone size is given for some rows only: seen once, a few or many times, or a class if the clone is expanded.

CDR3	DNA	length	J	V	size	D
CASSFVMNTEAFF	TGTGCCAGCAGTTTTGTTATGAACACTGAAGCTTTCTTT	13	TRBJ1-1	TRBV27	.	.
CASSRQGADTGELFF	TGTGCCAGCAGTCGACAGGGGGCGGACACCGGGGAGCTGTTTTTT	15	TRBJ2-2	TRBV5-6	.	TRBD1
CASSLGTGLNTGELFF	TGTGCCAGCAGCTTGGGGACAGGCTTAAACACCGGGGAGCTGTTTTTT	16	TRBJ2-2	TRBV5-4	.	TRBD1
CASSSHYGYTF	TGTGCCAGCAGTTCTCACTATGGCTACACCTTC	11	TRBJ1-2	TRBV6-6	once	.
CASSLNRAGTNEKLFF	TGTGCCAGCAGCTTGAACAGGGCTGGCACTAATGAAAAACTGTTTTTT	16	TRBJ1-4	TRBV5-4	once	.
CASSQAGGTDTQYF	TGTGCCAGCAGCCAGGCGGGGGGCACAGATACGCAGTATTTT	14	TRBJ2-3	TRBV6-5	.	TRBD2
CASSPPGQGNEKLFF	TGTGCCAGCAGCCCACCGGGACAGGGGAATGAAAAACTGTTTTTT	15	TRBJ1-4	TRBV4-2	few	TRBD1
CASSKGLAGRDEQFF	TGTGCCAGCAGCAAAGGACTAGCGGGCAGGGATGAGCAGTTCTTC	15	TRBJ2-1	TRBV5-6	.	TRBD2
CASSPRGTGNYGYTF	TGTGCCAGCAGCCCCCGTGGGACAGGGAATTATGGCTACACCTTC	15	TRBJ1-2	TRBV5-4	.	TRBD1
CASSYSPSTGMNTEAFF	TGTGCCAGCAGTTACTCTCCCTCGACAGGGATGAACACTGAAGCTTTCTTT	17	TRBJ1-1	TRBV6-2/TRBV6-3	.	TRBD1
CASSFLAGPPHF	TGTGCCAGCAGTTTTCTCGCGGGACCACCGCATTTT	12	TRBJ1-5	TRBV12-3/TRBV12-4	.	.
CASSFEGAAYNEQFF	TGCGCCAGCAGCTTTGAGGGTGCGGCCTACAATGAGCAGTTCTTC	15	TRBJ2-1	TRBV5-1	.	.
CAWSPHPGFWTEAFF	TGTGCCTGGAGTCCCCATCCGGGGTTTTGGACTGAAGCTTTCTTT	15	TRBJ1-1	TRBV30	.	.
CASSLEIFRDQPQHF	TGTGCCAGCAGCTTAGAGATATTCCGCGATCAGCCCCAGCATTTT	15	TRBJ1-5	TRBV7-2	.	.
CASSLQSGGRYTF	TGTGCCAGCAGCTTACAGTCAGGGGGCCGCTACACCTTC	13	TRBJ1-2	TRBV7-9	few	TRBD1
CASSAGLGNEQFF	TGTGCCAGCAGTGCCGGACTAGGGAATGAGCAGTTCTTC	13	TRBJ2-1	TRBV2	few	TRBD2
CATSRALQGLNSYEQYF	TGTGCCACCAGCAGAGCTCTGCAGGGACTCAACTCCTACGAGCAGTACTTC	17	TRBJ2-7	TRBV15	once	.
CASSQDIGLPQFF	TGTGCCAGCAGCCAAGATATAGGACTCCCCCAGTTCTTC	13	TRBJ2-1	TRBV3-1/TRBV3-2	.	.
CASSLRDSHYEQYF	TGTGCCAGCAGCTTACGAGACAGCCACTACGAGCAGTACTTC	14	TRBJ2-7	TRBV7-9	once	.
CSASLTGGRTEAFF	TGCAGTGCTAGTCTTACAGGGGGCCGGACTGAAGCTTTCTTT	14	TRBJ1-1	TRBV20-1	.	TRBD1
CASSYSRRANTEAFF	TGTGCCAGCAGTTACTCGAGGAGGGCGAACACTGAAGCTTTCTTT	15	TRBJ1-1	TRBV6-5	.	.
CASNGGDFNYGYTF	TGTGCCAGCAATGGGGGGGACTTTAACTATGGCTACACCTTC	14	TRBJ1-2	TRBV2	.	.
CASSPVERTGRHGYTF	TGTGCCAGCAGTCCCGTTGAAAGGACAGGGAGGCATGGCTACACCTTC	16	TRBJ1-2	TRBV27	.	TRBD1
CSASREGVWSNQPQHF	TGCAGTGCTAGTAGAGAGGGCGTTTGGAGCAATCAGCCCCAGCATTTT	16	TRBJ1-5	TRBV20-1	.	.
CAWRGQGTSQPQHF	TGTGCCTGGAGGGGACAGGGGACAAGTCAGCCCCAGCATTTT	14	TRBJ1-5	TRBV30	.	TRBD1
CASSRQGTYEQYF	TGTGCCAGTAGTCGACAGGGTACCTACGAGCAGTACTTC	13	TRBJ2-7	TRBV19	.	TRBD1
CASSFRGGTNTGELFF	TGTGCCAGCAGCTTCCGCGGGGGAACGAACACCGGGGAGCTGTTTTTT	16	TRBJ2-2	TRBV7-3	once	TRBD2
CASSPRGGGQGDGYTF	TGTGCCAGCAGCCCTAGGGGAGGGGGACAAGGGGATGGCTACACCTTC	16	TRBJ1-2	TRBV11-2	.	.